This entry lists 22 T cell receptor beta chains sequenced from one sample in a study of CD8 T cells in Susac syndrome. With random hexamers, roughly 0.45 to 1 ug RNA was reverse transcribed. One entry per CDR3 protein results from TCRdb running MiXCR on the immunoSEQ multiplex PCR reads. The sample consists of a few hundred thousand distinct CDR3 sequences, around 89% of them appearing once. Input material: CD8+ T cells from PBMCs. These receptors were obtained from a human donor with multiple sclerosis.

The V call is TRBV20-1, the J call TRBJ2-3, with 11 bases matching TRBD1. Germline V gives CDR1 DFQATT, CDR2 SNEGSKA (reference sequence). V gave up 0 bases and J gave up 3 bases; unmatched junction bases: 5. CDR3 size: 16 residues. CDR3 nucleotides: TGCAGTGCTAGAGATTGGACAGGGGGCGAAACAGATACGCAGTATTTT. This sequence encodes CSARDWTGGETDTQYF.

The chain couples TRBV7-6 to TRBJ2-2; the match to TRBD1 covers 8 bases. The CDR3 length is 15 residues. J lost 6 bases, V lost 5 bases, and 8 bases had no gene match. Germline lookup yields CDR1 SGHVS and CDR2 FNYEAQ. The CDR3, as DNA: TGTGCCAGCAGCCTATCCAGGGGGCAGGCCGGGGAGCTGTTTTTT. Its protein product is CASSLSRGQAGELFF.

The chain uses TRBV19 and TRBJ2-3; D is ambiguous. V lost 3 bases, J lost 1 base, and 5 bases lay in between. Looked up from germline, CDR1 is LNHDA and CDR2 is SQIVND (reference sequence). The CDR3 is made up of 13 amino acids. The CDR3 sequence is CASSIGGTDTQYF. CDR3 in DNA: TGTGCCAGTAGTATTGGTGGCACAGATACGCAGTATTTT.

The chain uses TRBV20-1 and TRBJ2-3, with D perhaps TRBD2 (6 bases). The V gene lost 0 bases and the J gene lost 6 bases, with 19 bases spanning the gap. Per germline, CDR1 DFQATT and CDR2 SNEGSKA (reference sequence). The CDR3 runs 16 residues. In DNA, the CDR3 is TGCAGTGCTAGAGATTTTAGCGGAGGGTTTCGGGATACGCAGTATTTT. Translated: CSARDFSGGFRDTQYF.

The rearrangement uses TRBV27 and TRBJ1-3; D not certain. Deletions cut 5 bases from V and 0 bases from J, with 11 bases between. The CDR3 is 15 amino acids. Per the germline V gene, CDR1 is MNHEY and CDR2 is SMNVEV (reference sequence). CDR3 in DNA: TGTGCCAGCAGTCAAGACACGGACTCTGGAAACACCATATATTTT. Its protein is CASSQDTDSGNTIYF.

In this sample, this clonotype turned up a few times. The chain joins TRBV12-3 or TRBV12-4 to TRBJ2-7; D could derive from TRBD1 or TRBD2 (5 bases each). The CDR3 consists of 13 residues. Trimming removed 4 bases from V and 6 bases from J, with 13 bases in between. CDR3 coding DNA: TGTGCCAGCAGTTGGGGGACGATATCCGAGCAGTACTTC. This encodes CASSWGTISEQYF.

The chain joins TRBV4-1 to TRBJ1-1; 9 bases map to TRBD1. V shed 10 bases, J shed 1 base, and the junction held 4 bases outside the gene matches. Germline V gene sequence: CDR1 MGHRA, CDR2 YSYEKL. This CDR3 contains 13 residues. The CDR3 sequence: CATRDRANTEAFF. CDR3 sequence (DNA): TGCGCCACCCGGGACAGGGCGAACACTGAAGCTTTCTTT.

The chain joins TRBV9 to TRBJ2-5, with TRBD2 matching over 10 bases. The J segment lost 1 base and the V segment lost 2 bases, leaving 2 bases of the junction unmatched. CDR3 size: 15 residues. CDR1 and CDR2 (germline): SGDLS, YYNGEE. The CDR3 is CASSVLAGGQETQYF. CDR3 in DNA: TGTGCCAGCAGCGTCTTAGCGGGGGGCCAAGAGACCCAGTACTTC.

The chain combines TRBV12-5 with TRBJ2-3; 10 positions match TRBD2. The CDR3 spans 22 residues. The V gene's germline CDR1 is LGHNT and CDR2 FRNRAP. With 1 base clipped from V and 0 bases from J, the junction kept 19 bases outside the gene matches. The CDR3 region has the DNA TGTGCTAGTGGTTTGGGGCGACTTCCAGCGGGAGGGCCATCCTCTAGCACAGATACGCAGTATTTT. It encodes CASGLGRLPAGGPSSSTDTQYF.

This clonotype was recorded only once. V usage is TRBV5-1 and J usage is TRBJ1-5, with 12 bases aligning to TRBD1. CDR3 length: 16 residues. V shed 4 bases and J 5 bases; nucleotides not matched to a gene: 7. Germline lookup yields CDR1 SGHRS and CDR2 YFSETQ. The CDR3 nucleotides are TGCGCCAGCAGCGGCGGGACAGGGGGCGCGGATCAGCCCCAGCATTTT. It encodes CASSGGTGGADQPQHF.

The chain combines TRBV6-5 with TRBJ1-5; no clear D gene. This CDR3 has 15 amino acids. Germline V gene lookup returns CDR1 MNHEY and CDR2 SVGAGI. V lost 0 bases to trimming and J lost 7 bases, with 13 bases between them. CDR3 amino acids: CASSYSPAGYQPQHF. The DNA for the CDR3 is TGTGCCAGCAGTTACTCCCCAGCGGGGTACCAGCCCCAGCATTTT.

This sequence joins TRBV12-3 or TRBV12-4 and TRBJ2-1, with 11 nucleotides matching TRBD1. This CDR3 comprises 14 residues. V shed 7 bases, J shed 5 bases, and the junction held 4 bases outside the gene matches. For the CDR3, the DNA is TGTGCCAGCACCGGACAGGGGGCTCACAATGAGCAGTTCTTC. Translated, it gives CASTGQGAHNEQFF.

The CDR3 nucleotides are TGTGCCAGCAGCTTGAAGGTCTGGACAGATATTAACTATGGCTACACCTTC. As protein: CASSLKVWTDINYGYTF. The chain uses TRBV5-5 and TRBJ1-2, with D perhaps matching TRBD1 (6 bases). The ends were cut back, 1 base at V and 1 base at J, with 17 bases in the middle. CDR1 is SGHKS and CDR2 is YYEKEE in the germline V gene (reference sequence). The CDR3 spans 17 residues.

The chain recombines TRBV12-3 or TRBV12-4 with TRBJ2-3, with D perhaps TRBD1 or TRBD2 (5 bases each). This CDR3 has 11 amino acids. Trimming left V 5 bases short and J 6 bases short, with 6 bases between. The CDR3 protein is CASSEGDTQYF. For the CDR3, the DNA is TGTGCCAGCAGTGAGGGGGATACGCAGTATTTT.

The chain has TRBV7-9 and TRBJ2-3; 11 nucleotides agree with TRBD2. The length of the CDR3 is 18 residues. CDR1 and CDR2 from the germline V gene are SEHNR and FQNEAQ (reference sequence). After removal of 0 bases from V and 5 bases from J, the junction contained 10 bases not matched to a gene. The CDR3 DNA reads as TGTGCCAGCAGCTTAGCGGTCCGACTAGCGGGATTCATAGATACGCAGTATTTT. Translating gives CASSLAVRLAGFIDTQYF.

J is TRBJ1-2 and V is TRBV5-5, with D perhaps matching TRBD1 (5 bases). V was pared by 3 bases and J by 6 bases, with 15 bases between. The CDR3 extends over 14 amino acids. CDR1 SGHKS and CDR2 YYEKEE come from the germline V gene (reference sequence). The DNA of the CDR3 is TGTGCCAGCAGCTCCTCCGGAGGGGAGGATGGCTACACCTTC. Translating it yields CASSSSGGEDGYTF.

On this clonotype: One end of the junction fails to match germline, which may point to a read error. The chain recombines TRBV6-2 or TRBV6-3 with TRBJ1-3, with 9 bases lining up with TRBD1. The CDR3 spans 16 residues. The germline gives CDR1 MNHEY, CDR2 SVGEGT. As DNA, the CDR3 is TGTGCCAGCAGTGACTCGACAGGGGGCTCTGGAAACACCATATATTTT. Protein: CASSDSTGGSGNTIYF.

The chain couples TRBV12-3 or TRBV12-4 to TRBJ1-1; the match to TRBD1 covers 9 bases. Trimming cost V 8 bases and J 4 bases; bases outside gene matches: 2. This CDR3 comprises 12 residues. In nucleotides, the CDR3 is TGTGCCAGCCACAGGGGGCCCACTGAAGCTTTCTTT. It codes for CASHRGPTEAFF.

The chain links TRBV20-1 to TRBJ1-5; 10 nucleotides line up with TRBD1. The CDR3 covers 18 residues. V shed 6 bases, J shed 0 bases, and the junction held 14 bases outside the gene matches. CDR1 is DFQATT, CDR2 SNEGSKA, per germline (reference sequence). This CDR3 reads CSASSTGQGRYSNQPQHF. DNA for the CDR3: TGCAGTGCAAGCTCAACGGGACAGGGGAGATATAGCAATCAGCCCCAGCATTTT.

The chain joins TRBV29-1 to TRBJ2-5; D is unresolved. Trimming pared 4 bases from V and 0 bases from J, leaving 15 bases between. CDR3 length: 15 amino acids. CDR1 is SQVTM and CDR2 is ANQGSEA in the germline V gene. The CDR3 region is CSVVVGGTYQETQYF. In DNA form, the CDR3 reads TGCAGCGTTGTAGTGGGCGGAACGTACCAAGAGACCCAGTACTTC. Supplemented by reference TRBV29-1 and TRBJ2-5, the full variable domain reads SAVISQKPSRDICQRGTSLTIQCQVDSQVTMMFWYRQQPGQSLTLIATANQGSEATYESGFVIDKFPISRPNLTFSTLTVSNMSPEDSSIYLCSVVVGGTYQETQYFGPGTRLLVL.

The chain employs TRBV4-3 and TRBJ2-3; 9 bases line up with TRBD2. Germline loops: CDR1 LGHNA, CDR2 YSLEER. This CDR3 has 17 residues. V trimming: 0 bases; J trimming: 2 bases; junction bases outside the gene matches: 6. Here the CDR3 DNA reads TGCGCCAGCAGCCAAGATCTGCTAGCGGGGCACACAGATACGCAGTATTTT. Protein product: CASSQDLLAGHTDTQYF.

The chain carries TRBV5-1 and TRBJ2-7; D assignment may be TRBD1 or TRBD2 (5 bases each). The CDR3 sequence is 15 residues long. The germline gives CDR1 SGHRS, CDR2 YFSETQ. With 1 base removed from V and 7 bases from J, the gap between germline ends came to 18 bases. Here the CDR3 reads CASSLYPGPTPEQYF. The CDR3 DNA reads as TGCGCCAGCAGCTTGTATCCGGGGCCGACCCCAGAGCAGTACTTC.